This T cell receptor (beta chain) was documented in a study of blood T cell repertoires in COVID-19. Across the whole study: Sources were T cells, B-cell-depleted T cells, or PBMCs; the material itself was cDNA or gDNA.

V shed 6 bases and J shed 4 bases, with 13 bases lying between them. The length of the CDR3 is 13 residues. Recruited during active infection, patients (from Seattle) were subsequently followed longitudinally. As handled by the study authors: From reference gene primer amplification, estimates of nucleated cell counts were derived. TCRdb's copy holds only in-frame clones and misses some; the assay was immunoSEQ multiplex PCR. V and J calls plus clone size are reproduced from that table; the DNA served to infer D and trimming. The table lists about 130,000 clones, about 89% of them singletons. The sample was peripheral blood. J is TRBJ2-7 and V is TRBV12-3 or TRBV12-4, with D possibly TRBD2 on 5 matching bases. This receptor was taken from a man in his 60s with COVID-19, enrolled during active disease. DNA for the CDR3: TGTGCCAGCAGCCTTGGACTGTTATACGAGCAGTACTTC. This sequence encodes CASSLGLLYEQYF.